Listed here is a single T cell receptor (beta chain). Its specificity is not known. The sample is drawn from a study of cytomegalovirus exposure and HLA in healthy donors. General study points: A later analysis found TCR association rates differed by HLA locus, highest for DRB1 and lowest for HLA-C.

CDR1 and CDR2 (germline): SGHDN, FVKESK. The CDR3 consists of 15 residues. Trimming removed 4 bases from V and 7 bases from J, with 14 bases in between. The PCR contained 60 Vbeta and 13 Jbeta primers. The table came from immunoSEQ multiplex PCR; TCRdb's copy has only in-frame clones and leaves some out. This sample has 200,000 to 300,000 clones, with around 76% found just once. This receptor was obtained from a woman aged 35 to 49 in good health and CMV-seropositive. Sequences were obtained from PBMCs. This chain links TRBV14 with TRBJ1-6, with D perhaps TRBD1 (6 bases). The CDR3 DNA reads as TGTGCCAGCAGCCCGAGCCGAGGACAGAATTCACCCCTCCACTTT. This sequence encodes CASSPSRGQNSPLHF. Supplemented by reference TRBV14 and TRBJ1-6, the full variable domain reads EAGVTQFPSHSVIEKGQTVTLRCDPISGHDNLYWYRRVMGKEIKFLLHFVKESKQDESGMPNNRFLAERTGGTYSTLKVQPAELEDSGVYFCASSPSRGQNSPLHFGNGTRLTVT.